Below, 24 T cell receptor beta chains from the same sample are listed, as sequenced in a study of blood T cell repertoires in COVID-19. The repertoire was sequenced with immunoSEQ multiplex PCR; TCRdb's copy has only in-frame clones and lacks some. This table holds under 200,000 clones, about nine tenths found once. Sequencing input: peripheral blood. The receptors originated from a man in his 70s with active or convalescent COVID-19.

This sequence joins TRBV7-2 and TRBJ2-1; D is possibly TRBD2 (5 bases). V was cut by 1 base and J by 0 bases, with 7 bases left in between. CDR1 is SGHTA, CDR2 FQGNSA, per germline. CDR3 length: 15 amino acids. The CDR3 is CASSLGLASYNEQFF. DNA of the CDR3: TGTGCCAGCAGCTTAGGGCTAGCCTCCTACAATGAGCAGTTCTTC.

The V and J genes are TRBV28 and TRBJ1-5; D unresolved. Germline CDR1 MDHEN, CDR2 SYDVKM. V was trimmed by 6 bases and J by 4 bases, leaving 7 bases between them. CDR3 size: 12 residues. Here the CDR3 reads CASRGRNQPQHF. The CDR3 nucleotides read TGTGCCAGCAGGGGGAGGAATCAGCCCCAGCATTTT.

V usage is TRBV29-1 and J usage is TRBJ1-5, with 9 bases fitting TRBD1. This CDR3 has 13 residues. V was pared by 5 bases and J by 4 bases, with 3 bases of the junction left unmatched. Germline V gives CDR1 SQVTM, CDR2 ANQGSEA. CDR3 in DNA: TGCAGCGTTCCGGGACAGGGAAATCAGCCCCAGCATTTT. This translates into CSVPGQGNQPQHF.

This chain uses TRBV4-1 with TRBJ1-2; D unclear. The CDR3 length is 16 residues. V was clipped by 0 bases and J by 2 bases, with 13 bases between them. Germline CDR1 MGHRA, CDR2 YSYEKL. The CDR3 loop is CASSQDQRSLNYGYTF. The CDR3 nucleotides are TGCGCCAGCAGCCAAGATCAGAGGTCTTTAAACTATGGCTACACCTTC.

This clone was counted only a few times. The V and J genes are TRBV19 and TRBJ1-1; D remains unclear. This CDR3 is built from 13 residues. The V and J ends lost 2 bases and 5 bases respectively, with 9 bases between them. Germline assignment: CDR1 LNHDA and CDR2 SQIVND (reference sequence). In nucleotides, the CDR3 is TGTGCCAGTAGTATACAACGAGGAACTGAAGCTTTCTTT. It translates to CASSIQRGTEAFF.

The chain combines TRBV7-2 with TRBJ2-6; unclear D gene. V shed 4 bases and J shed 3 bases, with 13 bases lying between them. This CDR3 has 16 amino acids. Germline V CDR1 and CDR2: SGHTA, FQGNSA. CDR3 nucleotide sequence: TGTGCCAGCAGCTCCCGATTAGCCTATGGGGCCAACGTCCTGACTTTC. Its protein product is CASSSRLAYGANVLTF.

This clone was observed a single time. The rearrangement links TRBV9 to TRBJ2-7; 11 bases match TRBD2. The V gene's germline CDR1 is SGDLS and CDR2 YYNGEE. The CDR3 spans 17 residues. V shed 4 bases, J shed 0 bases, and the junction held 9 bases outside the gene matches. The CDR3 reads CASSFSGGGQSSYEQYF. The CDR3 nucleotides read TGTGCCAGCAGCTTTAGCGGGGGGGGACAGAGCTCCTACGAGCAGTACTTC.

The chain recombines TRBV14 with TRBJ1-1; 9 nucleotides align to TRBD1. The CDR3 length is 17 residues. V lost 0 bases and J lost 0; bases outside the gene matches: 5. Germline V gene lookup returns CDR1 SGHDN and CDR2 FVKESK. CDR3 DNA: TGTGCCAGCAGCCAAGAGTTTGACAGGGGGATGAACACTGAAGCTTTCTTT. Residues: CASSQEFDRGMNTEAFF.

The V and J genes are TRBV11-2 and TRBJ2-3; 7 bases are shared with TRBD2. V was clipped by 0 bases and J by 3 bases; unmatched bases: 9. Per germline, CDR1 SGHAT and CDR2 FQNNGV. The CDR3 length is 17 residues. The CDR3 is CASSLDFGGGSTDTQYF. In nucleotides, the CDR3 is TGTGCCAGCAGCTTAGATTTTGGGGGGGGGAGTACAGATACGCAGTATTTT.

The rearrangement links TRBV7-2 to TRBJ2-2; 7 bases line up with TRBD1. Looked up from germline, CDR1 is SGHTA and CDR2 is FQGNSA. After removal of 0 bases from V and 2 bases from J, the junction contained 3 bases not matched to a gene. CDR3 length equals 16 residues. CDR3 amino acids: CASSLAGTVNTGELFF. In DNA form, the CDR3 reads TGTGCCAGCAGCTTAGCAGGGACAGTAAACACCGGGGAGCTGTTTTTT. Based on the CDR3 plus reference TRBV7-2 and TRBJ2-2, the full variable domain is GAGVSQSPSNKVTEKGKDVELRCDPISGHTALYWYRQSLGQGLEFLIYFQGNSAPDKSGLPSDRFSAERTGGSVSTLTIQRTQQEDSAVYLCASSLAGTVNTGELFFGEGSRLTVL.

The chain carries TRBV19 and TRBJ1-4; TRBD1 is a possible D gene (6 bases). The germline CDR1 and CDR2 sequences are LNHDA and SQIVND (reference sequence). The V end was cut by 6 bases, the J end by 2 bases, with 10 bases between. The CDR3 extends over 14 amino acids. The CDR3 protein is CASRVRGTNEKLFF. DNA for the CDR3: TGTGCCAGTAGAGTCAGGGGCACTAATGAAAAACTGTTTTTT.

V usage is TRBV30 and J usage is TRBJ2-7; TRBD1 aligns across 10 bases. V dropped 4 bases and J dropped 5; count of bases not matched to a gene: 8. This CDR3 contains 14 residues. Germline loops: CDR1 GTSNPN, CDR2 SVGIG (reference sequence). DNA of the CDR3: TGTGCCTGGACTAGGGACAGGGGAGGCGACGAGCAGTACTTC. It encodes CAWTRDRGGDEQYF.

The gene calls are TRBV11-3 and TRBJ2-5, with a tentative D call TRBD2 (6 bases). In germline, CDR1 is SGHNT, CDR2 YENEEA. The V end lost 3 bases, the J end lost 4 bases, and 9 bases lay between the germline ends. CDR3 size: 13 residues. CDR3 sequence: CASSFGGSETQYF. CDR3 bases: TGTGCCAGCAGCTTTGGGGGGTCAGAGACCCAGTACTTC.

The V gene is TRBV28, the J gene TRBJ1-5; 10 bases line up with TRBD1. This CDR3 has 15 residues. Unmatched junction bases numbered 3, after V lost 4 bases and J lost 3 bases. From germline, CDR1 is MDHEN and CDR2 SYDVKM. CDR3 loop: CASSSGQGNNQPQHF. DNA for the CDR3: TGTGCCAGCAGTTCGGGACAGGGGAACAATCAGCCCCAGCATTTT.

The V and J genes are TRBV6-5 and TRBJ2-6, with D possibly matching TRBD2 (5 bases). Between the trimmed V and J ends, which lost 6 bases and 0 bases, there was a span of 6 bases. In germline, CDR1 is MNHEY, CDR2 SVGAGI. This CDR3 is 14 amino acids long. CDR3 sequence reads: CASRDFSGANVLTF. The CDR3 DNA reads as TGTGCCAGCAGGGACTTCTCTGGGGCCAACGTCCTGACTTTC.

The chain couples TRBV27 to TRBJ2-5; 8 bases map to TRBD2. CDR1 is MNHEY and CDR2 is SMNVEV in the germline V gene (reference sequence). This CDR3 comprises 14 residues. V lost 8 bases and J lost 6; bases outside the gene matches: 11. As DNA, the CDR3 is TGTGCCAGCTGCCGGGAGGGGAATTGGAAGACCCAGTACTTC. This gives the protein CASCREGNWKTQYF.

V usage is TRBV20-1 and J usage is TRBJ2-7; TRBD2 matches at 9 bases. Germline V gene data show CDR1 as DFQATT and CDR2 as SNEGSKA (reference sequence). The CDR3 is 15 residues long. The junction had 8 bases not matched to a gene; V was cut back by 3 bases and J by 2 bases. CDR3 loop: CSASLSGGPPYEQYF. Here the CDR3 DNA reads TGCAGTGCTAGTCTTAGCGGGGGTCCCCCCTACGAGCAGTACTTC.

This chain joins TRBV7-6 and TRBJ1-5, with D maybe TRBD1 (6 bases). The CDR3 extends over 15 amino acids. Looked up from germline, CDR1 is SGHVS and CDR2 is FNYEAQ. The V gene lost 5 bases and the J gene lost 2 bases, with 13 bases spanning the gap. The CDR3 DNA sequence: TGTGCCAGCAGCCCAATACAGGGAGGCAATCAGCCCCAGCATTTT. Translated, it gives CASSPIQGGNQPQHF.

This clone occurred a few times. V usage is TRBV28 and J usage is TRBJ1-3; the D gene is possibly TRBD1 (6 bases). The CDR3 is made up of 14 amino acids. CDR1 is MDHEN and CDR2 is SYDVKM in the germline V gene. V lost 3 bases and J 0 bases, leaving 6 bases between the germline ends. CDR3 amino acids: CASSLGHSGNTIYF. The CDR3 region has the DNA TGTGCCAGCAGTTTGGGACACTCTGGAAACACCATATATTTT.

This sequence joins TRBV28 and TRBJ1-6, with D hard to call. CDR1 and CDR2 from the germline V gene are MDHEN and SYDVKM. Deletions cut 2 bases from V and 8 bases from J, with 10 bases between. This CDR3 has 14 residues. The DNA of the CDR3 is TGTGCCAGCAGTTTAACAACGCGGTATTCACCCCTCCACTTT. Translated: CASSLTTRYSPLHF.

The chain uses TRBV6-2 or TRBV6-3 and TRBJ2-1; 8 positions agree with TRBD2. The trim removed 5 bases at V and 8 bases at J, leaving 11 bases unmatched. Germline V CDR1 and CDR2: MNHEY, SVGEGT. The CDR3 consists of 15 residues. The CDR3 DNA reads TGTGCCAGCAGTAACCTCGGGCTAGCGGGTGATGAGCAGTTCTTC. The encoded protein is CASSNLGLAGDEQFF.

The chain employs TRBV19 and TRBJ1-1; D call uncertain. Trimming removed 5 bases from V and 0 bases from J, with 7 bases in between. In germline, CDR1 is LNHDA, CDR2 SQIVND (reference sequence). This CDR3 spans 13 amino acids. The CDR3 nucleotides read TGTGCCAGTAGTCTTCTCGTGAACACTGAAGCTTTCTTT. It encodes CASSLLVNTEAFF.

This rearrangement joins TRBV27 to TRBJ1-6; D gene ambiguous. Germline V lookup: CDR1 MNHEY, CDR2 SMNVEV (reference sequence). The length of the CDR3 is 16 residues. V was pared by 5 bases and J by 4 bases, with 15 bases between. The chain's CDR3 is CASSVSARRYNSPLHF. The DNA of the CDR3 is TGTGCCAGCAGTGTTTCCGCACGGAGGTATAATTCACCCCTCCACTTT.

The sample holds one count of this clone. CDR3 region: CASSKGQGGYNSPLHF. The CDR3, as DNA: TGTGCCAGCAGCAAAGGACAGGGTGGTTATAATTCACCCCTCCACTTT. V and J are TRBV5-4 and TRBJ1-6; 8 positions match TRBD1. Losses at the gene ends were 4 bases for V and 4 bases for J; bases not matched to a gene: 7. This CDR3 is 16 amino acids long. The germline CDR1 and CDR2 sequences are SGHNT and YYREEE (reference sequence).